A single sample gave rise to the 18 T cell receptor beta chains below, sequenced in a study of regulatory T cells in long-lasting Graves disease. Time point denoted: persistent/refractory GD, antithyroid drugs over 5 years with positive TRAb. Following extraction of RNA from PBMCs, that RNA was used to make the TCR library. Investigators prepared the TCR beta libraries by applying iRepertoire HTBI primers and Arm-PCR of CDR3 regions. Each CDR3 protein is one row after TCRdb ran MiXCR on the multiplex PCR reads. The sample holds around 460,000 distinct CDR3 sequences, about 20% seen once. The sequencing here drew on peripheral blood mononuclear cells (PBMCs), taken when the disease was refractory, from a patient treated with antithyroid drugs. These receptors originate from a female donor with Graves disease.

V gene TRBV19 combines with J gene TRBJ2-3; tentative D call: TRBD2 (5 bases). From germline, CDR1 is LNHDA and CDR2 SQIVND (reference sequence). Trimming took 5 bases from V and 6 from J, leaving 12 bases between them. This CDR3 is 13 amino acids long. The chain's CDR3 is CASSPGVGDTQYF. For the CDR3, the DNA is TGTGCCAGTAGTCCCGGGGTCGGGGATACGCAGTATTTT.

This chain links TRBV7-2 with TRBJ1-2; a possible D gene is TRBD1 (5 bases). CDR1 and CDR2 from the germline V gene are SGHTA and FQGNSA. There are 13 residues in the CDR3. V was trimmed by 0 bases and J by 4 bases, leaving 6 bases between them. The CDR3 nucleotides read TGTGCCAGCAGCTTAGCCGGGGCCTATGGCTACACCTTC. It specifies CASSLAGAYGYTF.

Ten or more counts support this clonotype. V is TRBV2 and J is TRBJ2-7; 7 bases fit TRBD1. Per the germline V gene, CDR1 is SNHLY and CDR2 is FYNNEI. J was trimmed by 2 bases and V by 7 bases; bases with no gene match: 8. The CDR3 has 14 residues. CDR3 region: CASTLRGQTYEQYF. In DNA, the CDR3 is TGTGCCAGCACCCTGAGGGGACAGACCTACGAGCAGTACTTC.

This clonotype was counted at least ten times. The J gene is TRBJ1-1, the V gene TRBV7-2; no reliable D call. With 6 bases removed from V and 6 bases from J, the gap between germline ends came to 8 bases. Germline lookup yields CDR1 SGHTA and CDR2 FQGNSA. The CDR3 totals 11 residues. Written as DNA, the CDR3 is TGTGCCAGCAGGGCGGGCCCTGAAGCTTTCTTT. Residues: CASRAGPEAFF.

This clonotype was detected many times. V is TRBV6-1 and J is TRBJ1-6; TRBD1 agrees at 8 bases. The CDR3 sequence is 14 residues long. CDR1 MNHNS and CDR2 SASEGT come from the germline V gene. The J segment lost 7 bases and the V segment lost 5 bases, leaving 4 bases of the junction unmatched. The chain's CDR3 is CASSQTGENSPLHF. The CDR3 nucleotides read TGTGCCAGCAGTCAGACAGGGGAGAATTCACCCCTCCACTTT.

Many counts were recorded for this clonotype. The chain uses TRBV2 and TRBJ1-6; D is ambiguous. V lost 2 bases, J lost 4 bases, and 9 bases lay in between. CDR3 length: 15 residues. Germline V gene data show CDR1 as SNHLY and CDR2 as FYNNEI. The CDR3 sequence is CASSENRLYNSPLHF. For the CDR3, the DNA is TGTGCCAGCAGTGAAAATCGACTGTATAATTCACCCCTCCACTTT.

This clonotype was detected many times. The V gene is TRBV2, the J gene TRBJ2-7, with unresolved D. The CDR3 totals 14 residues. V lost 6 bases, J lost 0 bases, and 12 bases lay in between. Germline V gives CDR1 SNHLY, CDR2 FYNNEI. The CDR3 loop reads CASRDEVGSYEQYF. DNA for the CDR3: TGTGCCAGCAGGGACGAAGTGGGCTCCTACGAGCAGTACTTC.

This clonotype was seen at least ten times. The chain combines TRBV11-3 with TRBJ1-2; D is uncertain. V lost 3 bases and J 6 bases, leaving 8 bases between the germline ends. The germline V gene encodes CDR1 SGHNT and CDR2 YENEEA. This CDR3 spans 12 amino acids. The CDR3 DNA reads TGTGCCAGCAGCTTGACGGAGAATGGCTACACCTTC. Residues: CASSLTENGYTF.

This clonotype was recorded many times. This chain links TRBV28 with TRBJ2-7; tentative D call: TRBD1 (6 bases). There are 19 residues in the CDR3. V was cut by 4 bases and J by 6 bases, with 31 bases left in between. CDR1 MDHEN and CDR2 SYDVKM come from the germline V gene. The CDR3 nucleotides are TGTGCCAGCAGTTACTTGACAGGTTACCGAACGGGGTTGCTCGGCGAGCAGTACTTC. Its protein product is CASSYLTGYRTGLLGEQYF.

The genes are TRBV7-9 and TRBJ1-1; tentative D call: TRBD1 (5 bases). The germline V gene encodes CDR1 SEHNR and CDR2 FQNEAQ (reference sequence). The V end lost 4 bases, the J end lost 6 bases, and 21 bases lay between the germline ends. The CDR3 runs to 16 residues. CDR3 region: CASSSLPRRGVAEAFF. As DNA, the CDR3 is TGTGCCAGCAGCTCCCTACCCAGAAGGGGAGTAGCTGAAGCTTTCTTT.

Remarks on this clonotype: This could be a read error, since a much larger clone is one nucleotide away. The CDR3 sequence is CASGDYYEQYF. The CDR3 DNA is TGTGCCAGCGGGGACTACTACGAGCAGTACTTC. This chain uses TRBV9 with TRBJ2-7, with TRBD2 matching 7 bases. Germline loops: CDR1 SGDLS, CDR2 YYNGEE. Trimming at V came to 7 bases and at J to 3 bases, leaving 1 base not matched to a gene. This CDR3 comprises 11 residues. Based on the CDR3 plus reference TRBV9 and TRBJ2-7, the full variable domain is DSGVTQTPKHLITATGQRVTLRCSPRSGDLSVYWYQQSLDQGLQFLIQYYNGEERAKGNILERFSAQQFPDLHSELNLSSLELGDSALYFCASGDYYEQYFGPGTRLTVT.

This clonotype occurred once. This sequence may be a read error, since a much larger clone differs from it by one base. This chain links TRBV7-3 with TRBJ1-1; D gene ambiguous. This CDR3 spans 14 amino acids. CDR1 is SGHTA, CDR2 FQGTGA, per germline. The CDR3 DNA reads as TGTGCCAGCAGCCTAGCCGATATGAACACTGAAGCTTACTTT. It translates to CASSLADMNTEAYF.

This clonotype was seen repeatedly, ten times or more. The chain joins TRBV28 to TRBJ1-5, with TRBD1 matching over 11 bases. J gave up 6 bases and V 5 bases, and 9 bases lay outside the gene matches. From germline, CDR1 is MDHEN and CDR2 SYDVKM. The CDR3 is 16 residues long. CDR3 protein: CASSLEMGTGGQPQHF. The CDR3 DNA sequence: TGTGCCAGCAGTCTAGAAATGGGGACAGGGGGTCAGCCCCAGCATTTT.

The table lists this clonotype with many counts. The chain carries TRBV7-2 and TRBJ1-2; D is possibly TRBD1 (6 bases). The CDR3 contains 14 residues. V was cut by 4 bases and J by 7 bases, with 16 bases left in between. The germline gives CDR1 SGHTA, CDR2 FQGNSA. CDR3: CASSSYYREIGYTF. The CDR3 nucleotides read TGTGCCAGCAGCTCCTACTACAGGGAGATTGGCTACACCTTC.

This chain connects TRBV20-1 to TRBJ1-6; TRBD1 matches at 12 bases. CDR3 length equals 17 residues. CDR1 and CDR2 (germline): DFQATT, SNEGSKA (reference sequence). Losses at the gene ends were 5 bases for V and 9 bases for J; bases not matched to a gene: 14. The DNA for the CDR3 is TGCAGTGCTGGGGACAGGGGGCGCGGTGGACGGTTTTCACCCCTCCACTTT. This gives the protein CSAGDRGRGGRFSPLHF.

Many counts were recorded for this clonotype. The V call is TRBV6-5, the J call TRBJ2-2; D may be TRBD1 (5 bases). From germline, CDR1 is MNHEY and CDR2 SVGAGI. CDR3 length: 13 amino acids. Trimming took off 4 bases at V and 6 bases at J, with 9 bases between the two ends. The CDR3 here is CASSFRVAGELFF. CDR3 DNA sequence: TGTGCCAGCAGTTTCAGGGTGGCCGGGGAGCTGTTTTTT.

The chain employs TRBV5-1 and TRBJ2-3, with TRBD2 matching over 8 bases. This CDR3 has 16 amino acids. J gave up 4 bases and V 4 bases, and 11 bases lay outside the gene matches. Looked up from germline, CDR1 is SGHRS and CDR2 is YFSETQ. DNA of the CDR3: TGCGCCAGCAGCATAGCGGGGTCCTCGGCGGCAGATACGCAGTATTTT. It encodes CASSIAGSSAADTQYF.

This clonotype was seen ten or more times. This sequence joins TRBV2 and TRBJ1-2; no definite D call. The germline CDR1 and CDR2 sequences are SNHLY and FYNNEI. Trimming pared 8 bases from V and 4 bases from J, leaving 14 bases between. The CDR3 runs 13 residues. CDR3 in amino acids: CASRDGILYGYTF. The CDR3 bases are TGTGCCAGCCGAGACGGAATCCTCTATGGCTACACCTTC. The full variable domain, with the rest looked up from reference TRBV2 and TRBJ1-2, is EPEVTQTPSHQVTQMGQEVILRCVPISNHLYFYWYRQILGQKVEFLVSFYNNEISEKSEIFDDQFSVERPDGSNFTLKIRSTKLEDSAMYFCASRDGILYGYTFGSGTRLTVV.